The present entry profiles one TCR beta chain with its context. What it binds is not known. The source of the sample is a study of cytomegalovirus exposure and HLA in healthy donors. Study-wide results and limits: Later analysis revealed greater clonal expansion in HLA-associated TCR beta chains than in equally common others.

Germline-derived CDR1 and CDR2 are MNHEY and SVGAGI. V was clipped by 4 bases and J by 3 bases; unmatched bases: 5. The CDR3 is made up of 15 amino acids. PCR used 60 Vbeta primers and 13 Jbeta primers. Produced via immunoSEQ multiplex PCR; TCRdb's table is partial and in-frame only. Of more than 95,000 clones in the sample, roughly three quarters were seen once. This receptor was obtained from a male donor in good health and CMV-seronegative. J is TRBJ2-7 and V is TRBV6-5; 11 nucleotides align to TRBD2. Sequencing used PBMCs. CDR3 nucleotide sequence: TGTGCCAGCAGTTCTGCCGGGACTAGCGGCTACGAGCAGTACTTC. This translates into CASSSAGTSGYEQYF.